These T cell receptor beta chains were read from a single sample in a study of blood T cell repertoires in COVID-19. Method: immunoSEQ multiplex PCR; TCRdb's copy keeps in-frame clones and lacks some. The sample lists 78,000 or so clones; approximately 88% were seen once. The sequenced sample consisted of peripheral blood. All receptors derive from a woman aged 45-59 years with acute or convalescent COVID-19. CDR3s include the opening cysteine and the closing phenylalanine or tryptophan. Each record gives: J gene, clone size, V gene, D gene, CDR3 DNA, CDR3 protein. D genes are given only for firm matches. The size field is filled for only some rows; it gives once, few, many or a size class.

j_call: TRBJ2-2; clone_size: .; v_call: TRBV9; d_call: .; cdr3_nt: TGTGCCAGCAGCGTAGAGAGCGCCGGGGAGCTGTTTTTT; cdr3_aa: CASSVESAGELFF
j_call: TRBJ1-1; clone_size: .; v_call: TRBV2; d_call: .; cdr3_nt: TGTGCCAGCAGACATGAACAGGGTTGGAACACTGAAGCTTTCTTT; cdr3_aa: CASRHEQGWNTEAFF
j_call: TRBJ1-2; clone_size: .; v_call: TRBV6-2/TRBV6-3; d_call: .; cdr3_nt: TGTGCCAGCAGTTATTCCAGCTATGGCTACACCTTC; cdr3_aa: CASSYSSYGYTF
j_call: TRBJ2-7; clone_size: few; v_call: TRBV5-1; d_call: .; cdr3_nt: TGCGCCAGCAGCTTGGGACAGTTCAACGCCTACGAGCAGTACTTC; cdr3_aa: CASSLGQFNAYEQYF
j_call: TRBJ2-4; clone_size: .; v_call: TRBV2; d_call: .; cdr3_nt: TGTGCCAGCATCCACCCGGGGGATCCTCTATCCAAAAACATTCAGTACTTC; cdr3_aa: CASIHPGDPLSKNIQYF
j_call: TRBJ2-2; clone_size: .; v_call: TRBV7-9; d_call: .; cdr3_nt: TGTGCCAGCAGCTCGTTTGGGGCAACGAGCACCGGGGAGCTGTTTTTT; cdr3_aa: CASSSFGATSTGELFF
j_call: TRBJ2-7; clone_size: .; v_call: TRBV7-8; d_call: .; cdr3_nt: TGTGCCAGCAGCCCACAGCTAGCCTCCTACGAGCAGTACTTC; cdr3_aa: CASSPQLASYEQYF
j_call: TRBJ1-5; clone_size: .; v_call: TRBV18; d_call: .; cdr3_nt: TGTGCCAGCTCACCCTCGGGTTATAGCAATCAGCCCCAGCATTTT; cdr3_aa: CASSPSGYSNQPQHF
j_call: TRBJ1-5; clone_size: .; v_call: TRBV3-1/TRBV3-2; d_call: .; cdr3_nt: TGTGCCAGCAGCCAAGATTTAAATCAGCCCCAGCATTTT; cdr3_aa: CASSQDLNQPQHF
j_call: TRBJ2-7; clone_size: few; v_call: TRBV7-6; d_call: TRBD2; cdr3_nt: TGTGCCAGCAGCCCCCCCCTGCTCGCGGGGGGCCGAGGGACGAACGAGCAGTACTTC; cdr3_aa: CASSPPLLAGGRGTNEQYF
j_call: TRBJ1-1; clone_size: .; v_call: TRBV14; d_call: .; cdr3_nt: TGTGCCAGCAGCCTACAGGGCGCAGCTTTCTTT; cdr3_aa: CASSLQGAAFF
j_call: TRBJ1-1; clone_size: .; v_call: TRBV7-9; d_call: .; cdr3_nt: TGTGCCAGCAGCTTAGACAGGAACACTGAAGCTTTCTTT; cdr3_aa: CASSLDRNTEAFF
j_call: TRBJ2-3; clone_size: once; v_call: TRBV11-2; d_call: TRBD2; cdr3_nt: TGTGCCAGCAGTGCTTATATAGGACTAGCGGGATCGAAAGATACGCAGTATTTT; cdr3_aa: CASSAYIGLAGSKDTQYF
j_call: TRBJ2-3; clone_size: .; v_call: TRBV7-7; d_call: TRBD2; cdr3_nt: TGTGCTAGCAGCTCCGGGGGAGCGGGGACCACAGATACGCAGTATTTT; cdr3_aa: CASSSGGAGTTDTQYF
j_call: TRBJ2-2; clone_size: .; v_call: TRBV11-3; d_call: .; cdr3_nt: TGTGCCAGCAGCTTCGGAGGGGTTGATTCCGGGGAGCTGTTTTTT; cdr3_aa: CASSFGGVDSGELFF
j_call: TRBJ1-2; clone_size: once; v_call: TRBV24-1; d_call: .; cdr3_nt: TGTGCCACCAGTGGCAGTTATGGCTACACCTTC; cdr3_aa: CATSGSYGYTF
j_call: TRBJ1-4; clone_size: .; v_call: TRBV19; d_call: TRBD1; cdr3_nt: TGTGCCAGTTGGTCCGCGGGACAGTTTAATGAAAAACTGTTTTTT; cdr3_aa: CASWSAGQFNEKLFF
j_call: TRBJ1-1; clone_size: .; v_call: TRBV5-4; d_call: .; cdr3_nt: TGTGCCAGCAGCTCCGAGAGGCTCCAGAACACTGAAGCTTTCTTT; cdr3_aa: CASSSERLQNTEAFF
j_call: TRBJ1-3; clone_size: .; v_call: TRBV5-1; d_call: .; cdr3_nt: TGCGCCAGCAGCTTGCCGGGAAACACCATATATTTT; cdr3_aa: CASSLPGNTIYF
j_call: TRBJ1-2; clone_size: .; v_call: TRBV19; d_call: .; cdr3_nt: TGTGCCAGTAGCCAAAATGGACAGTATGGCTACACCTTC; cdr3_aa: CASSQNGQYGYTF
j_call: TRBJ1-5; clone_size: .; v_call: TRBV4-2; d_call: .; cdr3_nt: TGTGCCAGCAGCCAAGATCGGACAGCCCATCAGCCCCAGCATTTT; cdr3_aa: CASSQDRTAHQPQHF
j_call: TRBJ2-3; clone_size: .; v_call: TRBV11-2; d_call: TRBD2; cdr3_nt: TGTGCCAGCAGCTTAGAACTAGCGGGAGGGTATTTT; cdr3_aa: CASSLELAGGYF
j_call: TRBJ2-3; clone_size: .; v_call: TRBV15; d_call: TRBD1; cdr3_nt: TGTGCCACAGCCGGGACAGGGAATCCAGATACGCAGTATTTT; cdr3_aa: CATAGTGNPDTQYF
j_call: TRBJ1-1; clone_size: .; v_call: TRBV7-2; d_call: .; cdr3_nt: TGTGCCAGCAGCTTGGCCGCGAACACTGAAGCTTTCTTT; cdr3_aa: CASSLAANTEAFF
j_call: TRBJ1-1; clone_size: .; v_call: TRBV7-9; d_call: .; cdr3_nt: TGTGCCAGCAGCTTATCTCGGTTGAACACTGAAGCTTTCTTT; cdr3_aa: CASSLSRLNTEAFF
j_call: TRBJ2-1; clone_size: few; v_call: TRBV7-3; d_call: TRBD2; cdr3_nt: TGTGCCAGCAGCTTGGGCGGGGGGGCCTCCAATGAGCAGTTCTTC; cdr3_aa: CASSLGGGASNEQFF
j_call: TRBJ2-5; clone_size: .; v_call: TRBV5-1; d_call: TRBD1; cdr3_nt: TGCGCCAGCAGCTTGGCCGGGGACAGGTGGGAGACCCAGTACTTC; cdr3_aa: CASSLAGDRWETQYF
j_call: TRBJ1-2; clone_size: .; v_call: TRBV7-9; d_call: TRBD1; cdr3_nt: TGTGCCAGCAGCACTTATAAACCGGGACAGGATTATGGCTACACCTTC; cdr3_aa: CASSTYKPGQDYGYTF
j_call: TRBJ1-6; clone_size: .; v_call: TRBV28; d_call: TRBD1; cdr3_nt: TGTGCCAGCAGTCCAACGACAGGGGGGTACTCACCCCTCCACTTT; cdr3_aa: CASSPTTGGYSPLHF
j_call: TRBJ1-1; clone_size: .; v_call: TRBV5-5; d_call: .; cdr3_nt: TGTGCCAGCATTCGGACCGAAGGGGCTGAAGCTTTCTTT; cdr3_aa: CASIRTEGAEAFF
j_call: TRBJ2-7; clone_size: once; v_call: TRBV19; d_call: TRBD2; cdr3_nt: TGTGCCAGTAGTATCGGGGAGGGGTACGAGCAGTACTTC; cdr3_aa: CASSIGEGYEQYF
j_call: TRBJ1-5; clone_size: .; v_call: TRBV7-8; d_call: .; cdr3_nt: TGTGCCAGCAGCCCCCCGGAGGCGCGCAATCAGCCCCAGCATTTT; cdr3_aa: CASSPPEARNQPQHF
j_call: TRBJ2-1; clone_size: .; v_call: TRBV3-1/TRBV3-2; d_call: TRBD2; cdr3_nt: TGTGCCAGCAGCGATTTTGGACTAGCGGGGGCCAATGAGCAGTTCTTC; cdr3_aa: CASSDFGLAGANEQFF
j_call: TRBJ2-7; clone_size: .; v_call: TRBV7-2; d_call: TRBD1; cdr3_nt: TGTGCCAGCAGCACATCAGGGGGCAGCACCTACGAGCAGTACTTC; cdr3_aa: CASSTSGGSTYEQYF
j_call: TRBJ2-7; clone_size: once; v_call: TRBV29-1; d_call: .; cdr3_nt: TGCAGCGTTGAGGTTGCGTCATCCTACGAGCAGTACTTC; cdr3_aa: CSVEVASSYEQYF
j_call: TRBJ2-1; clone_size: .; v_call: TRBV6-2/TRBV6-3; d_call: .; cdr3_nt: TGTGCCAGCAGCCCCTGGGTGGACTTGAGGAATGAGCAGTTCTTC; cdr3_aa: CASSPWVDLRNEQFF
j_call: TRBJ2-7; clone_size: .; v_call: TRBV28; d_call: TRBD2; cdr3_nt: TGTGCCAGCAGCACCCTAGCGGGAGGCTACGAGCAGTACTTC; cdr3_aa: CASSTLAGGYEQYF
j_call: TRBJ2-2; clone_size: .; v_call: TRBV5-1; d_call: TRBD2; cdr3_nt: TGCGCCAGCAGCCCCGGACTAGCGGGGGGCAGCGGGGCCGGGGAGCTGTTTTTT; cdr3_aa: CASSPGLAGGSGAGELFF
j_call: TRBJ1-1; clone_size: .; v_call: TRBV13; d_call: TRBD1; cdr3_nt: TGTGCCAGCAGCTTAGGCCAGAACAGGGGTAGCACTGAAGCTTTCTTT; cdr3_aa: CASSLGQNRGSTEAFF
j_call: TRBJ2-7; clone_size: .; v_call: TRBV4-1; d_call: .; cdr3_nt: TGCGCCAGCAGCCAAGGCCCAGGGTTTGTGTACGAGCAGTACTTC; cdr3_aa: CASSQGPGFVYEQYF
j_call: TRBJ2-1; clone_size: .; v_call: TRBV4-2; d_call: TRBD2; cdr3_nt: TGTGCCAGCAGCCAAGATCTAAGCGGGATTCGTAATGAGCAGTTCTTC; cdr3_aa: CASSQDLSGIRNEQFF
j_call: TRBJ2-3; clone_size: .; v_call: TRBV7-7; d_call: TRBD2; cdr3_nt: TGTGCTAGCAGCTTAGGCGGCGGGGGGGCCGTTGCAGATACGCAGTATTTT; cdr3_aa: CASSLGGGGAVADTQYF
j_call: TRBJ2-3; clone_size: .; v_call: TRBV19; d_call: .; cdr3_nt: TGTGCCAGTAGTCTCGGGGGTGCCTCTAGCACAGATACGCAGTATTTT; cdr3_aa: CASSLGGASSTDTQYF
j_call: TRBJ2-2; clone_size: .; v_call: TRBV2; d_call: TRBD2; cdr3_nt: TGTGCCAGCAGTGTTAGGCGGGAGGGCACCGGGGAGCTGTTTTTT; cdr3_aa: CASSVRREGTGELFF
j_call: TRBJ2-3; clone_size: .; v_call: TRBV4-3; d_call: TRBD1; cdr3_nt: TGCGCCAGCAGCCAAGATAGGGGGCGCTGGACAGATACGCAGTATTTT; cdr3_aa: CASSQDRGRWTDTQYF
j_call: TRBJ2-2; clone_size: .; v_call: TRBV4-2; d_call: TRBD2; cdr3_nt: TGTGCCAGCAGCCAAGATTTAGCGGGGCCTGGGGAGCTGTTTTTT; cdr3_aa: CASSQDLAGPGELFF
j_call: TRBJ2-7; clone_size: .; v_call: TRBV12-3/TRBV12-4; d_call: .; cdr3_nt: TGTGCCAGCAGTTTCAGGGCCCTCGGCGAGCAGTACTTC; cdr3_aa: CASSFRALGEQYF
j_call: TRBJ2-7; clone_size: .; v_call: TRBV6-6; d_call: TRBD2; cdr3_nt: TGTGCCAGCAGTCAGGGGACTAGCGGGAGGTTGTACTTC; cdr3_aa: CASSQGTSGRLYF
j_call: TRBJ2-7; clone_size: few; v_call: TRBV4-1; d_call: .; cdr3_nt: TGCGCCAGCAGCCAAGAAGGGGGACCCATCAACGAGCAGTACTTC; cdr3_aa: CASSQEGGPINEQYF
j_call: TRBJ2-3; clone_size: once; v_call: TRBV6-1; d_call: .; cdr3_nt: TGTGCCAGCAGTGAAGGGGGGCCCACAGATACGCAGTATTTT; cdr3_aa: CASSEGGPTDTQYF
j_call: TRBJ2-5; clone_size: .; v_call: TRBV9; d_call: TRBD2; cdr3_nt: TGTGCCAGCAGCCCCCAAGCGGGAGTGGAGACCCAGTACTTC; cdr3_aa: CASSPQAGVETQYF
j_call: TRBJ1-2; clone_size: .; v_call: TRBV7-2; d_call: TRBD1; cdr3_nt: TGTGCCAGCAGCTTAGGGCCTACAGGGGGCGGATATGGCTACACCTTC; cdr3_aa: CASSLGPTGGGYGYTF
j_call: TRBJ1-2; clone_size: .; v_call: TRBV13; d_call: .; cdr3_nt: TGTGCCAGCAGCTTAGGGGGCCGGGGCTACACCTTC; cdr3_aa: CASSLGGRGYTF
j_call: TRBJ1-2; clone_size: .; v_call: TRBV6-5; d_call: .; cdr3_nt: TGTGCCAGCAGTCCAGGAGGTGGCTACACCTTC; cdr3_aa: CASSPGGGYTF
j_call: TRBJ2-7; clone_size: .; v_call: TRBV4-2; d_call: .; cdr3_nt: TGTGCCAGCAGCCAATCCCAAGGGGGCTACGAGCAGTACTTC; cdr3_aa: CASSQSQGGYEQYF
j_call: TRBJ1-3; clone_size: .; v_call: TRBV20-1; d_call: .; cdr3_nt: TGCAGTGCTAGTAGGTCAGGGGCTCCTCGTCCCGGAAACACCATATATTTT; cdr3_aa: CSASRSGAPRPGNTIYF
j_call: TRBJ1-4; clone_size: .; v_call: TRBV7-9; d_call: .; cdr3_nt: TGTGCCAGCCGCCCGGGGACTCCGACAGAAAAACTGTTTTTT; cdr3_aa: CASRPGTPTEKLFF